This TCR beta chain was identified during a study of Ad26.COV2.S vaccination and SARS-CoV-2 variants. This CDR3 spans 17 amino acids. Germline V gene data show CDR1 as SGHAT and CDR2 as FQNNGV. J gave up 5 bases and V 2 bases, and 10 bases lay outside the gene matches. The treatment denotes: some 19 received Ad26.COV2.S at low or high dose, single or two shots; several received placebo; per-sample allocation not given. The samples were gathered on day 63 after the first injection of vaccine or placebo. Assay used: immunoSEQ multiplex PCR; TCRdb lists only in-frame clones, some missing. Among some 350,000 clones, about 88% were seen once, and the ten largest hold around 3%.

The receptor's source is a person between 18 and 60 years old who received the Ad26.COV2.S COVID-19 vaccine or a placebo. This sample comprised peripheral blood, obtained in a trial of Ad26.COV2.S vaccine versus placebo. The rearrangement links TRBV11-2 to TRBJ2-5, with 11 bases matching TRBD2. CDR3 loop: CASSLSLAGGPWETQYF. DNA for the CDR3: TGTGCCAGCAGCTTATCCTTAGCGGGGGGGCCGTGGGAGACCCAGTACTTC.